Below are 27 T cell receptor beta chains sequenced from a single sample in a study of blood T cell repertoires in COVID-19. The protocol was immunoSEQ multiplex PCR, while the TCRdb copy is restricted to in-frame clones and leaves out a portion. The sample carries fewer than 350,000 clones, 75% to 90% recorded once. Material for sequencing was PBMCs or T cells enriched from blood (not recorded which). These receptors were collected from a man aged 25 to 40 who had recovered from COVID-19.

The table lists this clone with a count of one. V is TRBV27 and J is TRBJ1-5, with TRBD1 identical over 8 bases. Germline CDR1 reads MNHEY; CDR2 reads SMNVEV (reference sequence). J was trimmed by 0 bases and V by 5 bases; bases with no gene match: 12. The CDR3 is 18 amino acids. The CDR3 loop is CASSPILDRVYSNQPQHF. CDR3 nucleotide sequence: TGTGCCAGCAGTCCCATTCTGGACAGGGTTTATAGCAATCAGCCCCAGCATTTT.

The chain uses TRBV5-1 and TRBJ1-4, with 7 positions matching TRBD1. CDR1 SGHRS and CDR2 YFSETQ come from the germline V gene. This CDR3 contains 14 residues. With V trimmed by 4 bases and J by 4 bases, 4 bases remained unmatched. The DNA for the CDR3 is TGCGCCAGCAGCCAGGGACAGATTAATGAAAAACTGTTTTTT. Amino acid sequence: CASSQGQINEKLFF.

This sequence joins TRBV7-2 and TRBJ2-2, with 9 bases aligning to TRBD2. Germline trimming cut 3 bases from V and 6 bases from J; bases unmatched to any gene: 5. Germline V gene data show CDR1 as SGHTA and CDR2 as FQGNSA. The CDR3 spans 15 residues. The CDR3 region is CASSFSGGRAGELFF. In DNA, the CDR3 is TGTGCCAGCAGCTTTAGCGGGGGCAGGGCCGGGGAGCTGTTTTTT.

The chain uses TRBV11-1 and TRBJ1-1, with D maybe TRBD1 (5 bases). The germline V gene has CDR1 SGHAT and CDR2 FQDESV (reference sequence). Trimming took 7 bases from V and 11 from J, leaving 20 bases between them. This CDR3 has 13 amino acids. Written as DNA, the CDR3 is TGTGCCAGCAACCCAGCCGGGGGATCAGAGGCTTTCTTT. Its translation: CASNPAGGSEAFF.

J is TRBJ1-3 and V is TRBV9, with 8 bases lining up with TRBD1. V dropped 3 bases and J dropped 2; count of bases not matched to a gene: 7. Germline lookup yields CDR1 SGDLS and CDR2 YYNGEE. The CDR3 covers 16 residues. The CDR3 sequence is CASSGGTGPPGNTIYF. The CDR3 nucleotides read TGTGCCAGCAGCGGCGGGACAGGACCTCCTGGAAACACCATATATTTT.

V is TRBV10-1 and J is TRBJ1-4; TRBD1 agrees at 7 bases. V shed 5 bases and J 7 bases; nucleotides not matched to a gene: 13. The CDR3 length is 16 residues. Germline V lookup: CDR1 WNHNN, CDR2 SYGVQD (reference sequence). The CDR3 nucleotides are TGCGCCAGCAGTCCAGCACACAGGGGAGACGGTGAAAAACTGTTTTTT. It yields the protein CASSPAHRGDGEKLFF.

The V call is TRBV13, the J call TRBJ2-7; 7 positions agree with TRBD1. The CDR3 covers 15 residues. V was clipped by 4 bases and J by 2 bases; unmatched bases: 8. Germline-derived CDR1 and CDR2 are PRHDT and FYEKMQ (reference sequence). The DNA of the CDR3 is TGTGCCAGCAGCTACGACAGGGAAAGACCCTACGAGCAGTACTTC. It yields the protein CASSYDRERPYEQYF.

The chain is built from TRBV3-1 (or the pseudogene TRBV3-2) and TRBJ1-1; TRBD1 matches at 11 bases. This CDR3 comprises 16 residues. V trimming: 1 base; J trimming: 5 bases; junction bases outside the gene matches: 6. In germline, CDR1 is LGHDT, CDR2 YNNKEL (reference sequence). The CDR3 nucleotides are TGTGCCAGCAGCCAAGGGACAGGGGGCGTAGGTACTGAAGCTTTCTTT. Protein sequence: CASSQGTGGVGTEAFF.

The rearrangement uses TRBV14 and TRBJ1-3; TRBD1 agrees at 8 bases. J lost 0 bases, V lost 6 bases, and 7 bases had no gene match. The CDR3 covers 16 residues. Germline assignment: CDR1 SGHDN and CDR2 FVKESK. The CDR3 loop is CASSTGTGLSGNTIYF. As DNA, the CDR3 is TGTGCCAGCAGTACCGGGACAGGTCTCTCTGGAAACACCATATATTTT. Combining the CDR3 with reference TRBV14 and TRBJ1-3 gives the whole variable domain EAGVTQFPSHSVIEKGQTVTLRCDPISGHDNLYWYRRVMGKEIKFLLHFVKESKQDESGMPNNRFLAERTGGTYSTLKVQPAELEDSGVYFCASSTGTGLSGNTIYFGEGSWLTVV.

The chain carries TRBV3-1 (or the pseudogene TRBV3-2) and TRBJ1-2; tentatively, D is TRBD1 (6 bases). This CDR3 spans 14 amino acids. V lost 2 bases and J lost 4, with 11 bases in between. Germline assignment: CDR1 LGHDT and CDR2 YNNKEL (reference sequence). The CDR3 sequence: CASSQRDTLYGYTF. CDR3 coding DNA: TGTGCCAGCAGCCAACGGGACACCCTCTATGGCTACACCTTC.

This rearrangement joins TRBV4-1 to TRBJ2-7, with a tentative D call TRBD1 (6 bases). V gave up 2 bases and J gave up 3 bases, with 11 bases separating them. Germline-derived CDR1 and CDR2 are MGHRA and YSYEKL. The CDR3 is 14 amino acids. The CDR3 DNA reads TGCGCCAGCAGCCAACTGACAGGTTTCTACGAGCAGTACTTC. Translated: CASSQLTGFYEQYF.

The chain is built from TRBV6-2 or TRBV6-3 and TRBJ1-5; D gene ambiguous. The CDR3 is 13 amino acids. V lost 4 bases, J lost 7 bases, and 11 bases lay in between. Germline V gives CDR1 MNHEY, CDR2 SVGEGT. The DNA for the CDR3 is TGTGCCAGCAGTTTTCGAGGAAACCAGCCCCAGCATTTT. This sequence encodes CASSFRGNQPQHF.

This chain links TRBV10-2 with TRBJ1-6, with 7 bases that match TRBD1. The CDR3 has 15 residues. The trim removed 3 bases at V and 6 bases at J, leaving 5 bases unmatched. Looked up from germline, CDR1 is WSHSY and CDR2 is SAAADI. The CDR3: CASSDRGTANSPLHF. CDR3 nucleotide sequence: TGCGCCAGCAGTGATCGCGGGACAGCTAATTCACCCCTCCACTTT.

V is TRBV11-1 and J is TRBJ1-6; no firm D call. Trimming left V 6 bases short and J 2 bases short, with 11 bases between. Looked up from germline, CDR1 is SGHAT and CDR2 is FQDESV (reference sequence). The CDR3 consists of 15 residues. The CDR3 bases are TGTGCCAGCAGTCTGGCGGGGACCTATAATTCACCCCTCCACTTT. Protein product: CASSLAGTYNSPLHF.

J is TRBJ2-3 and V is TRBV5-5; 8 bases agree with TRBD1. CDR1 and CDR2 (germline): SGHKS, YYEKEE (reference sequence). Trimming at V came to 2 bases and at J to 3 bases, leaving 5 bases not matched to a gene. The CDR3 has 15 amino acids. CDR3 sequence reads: CASSFRDRPTDTQYF. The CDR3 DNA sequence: TGTGCCAGCAGCTTCCGGGACAGGCCGACAGATACGCAGTATTTT.

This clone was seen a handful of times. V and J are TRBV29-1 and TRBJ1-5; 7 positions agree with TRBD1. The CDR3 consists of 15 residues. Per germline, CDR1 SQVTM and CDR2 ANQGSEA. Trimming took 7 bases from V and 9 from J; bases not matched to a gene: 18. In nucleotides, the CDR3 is TGCAGCGACAAACAGGGGCCCTCTCTTCGGCGGCCCCAGCATTTT. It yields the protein CSDKQGPSLRRPQHF.

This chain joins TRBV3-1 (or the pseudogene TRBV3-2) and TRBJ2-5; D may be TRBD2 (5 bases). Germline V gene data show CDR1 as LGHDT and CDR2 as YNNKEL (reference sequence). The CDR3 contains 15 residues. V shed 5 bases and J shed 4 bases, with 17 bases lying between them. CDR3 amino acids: CASSTPTSGSETQYF. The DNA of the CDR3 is TGTGCCAGCAGCACCCCCACTTCGGGGTCAGAGACCCAGTACTTC.

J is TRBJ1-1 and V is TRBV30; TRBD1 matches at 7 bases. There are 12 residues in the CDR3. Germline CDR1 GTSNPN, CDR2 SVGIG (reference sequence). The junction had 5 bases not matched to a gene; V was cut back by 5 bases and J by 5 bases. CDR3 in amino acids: CAWGPGGTEAFF. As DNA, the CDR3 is TGTGCCTGGGGGCCAGGGGGGACTGAAGCTTTCTTT.

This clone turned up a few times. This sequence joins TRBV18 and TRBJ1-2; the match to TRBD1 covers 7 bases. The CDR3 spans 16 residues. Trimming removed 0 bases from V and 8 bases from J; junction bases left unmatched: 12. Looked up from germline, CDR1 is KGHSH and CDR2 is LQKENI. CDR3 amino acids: CASSPPNQGGAQGYTF. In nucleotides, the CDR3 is TGTGCCAGCTCACCACCGAATCAAGGGGGCGCGCAGGGCTACACCTTC.

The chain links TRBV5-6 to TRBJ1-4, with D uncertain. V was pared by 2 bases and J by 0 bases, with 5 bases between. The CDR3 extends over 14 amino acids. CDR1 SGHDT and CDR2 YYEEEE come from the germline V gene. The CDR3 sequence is CASSFGATNEKLFF. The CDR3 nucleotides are TGTGCCAGCAGCTTCGGGGCAACTAATGAAAAACTGTTTTTT.

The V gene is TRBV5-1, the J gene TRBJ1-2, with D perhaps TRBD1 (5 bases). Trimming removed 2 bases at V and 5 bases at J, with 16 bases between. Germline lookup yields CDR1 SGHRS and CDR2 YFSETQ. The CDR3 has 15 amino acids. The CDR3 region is CASSLTGRTIYGYTF. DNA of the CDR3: TGCGCCAGCAGCTTAACAGGCCGGACGATTTATGGCTACACCTTC.

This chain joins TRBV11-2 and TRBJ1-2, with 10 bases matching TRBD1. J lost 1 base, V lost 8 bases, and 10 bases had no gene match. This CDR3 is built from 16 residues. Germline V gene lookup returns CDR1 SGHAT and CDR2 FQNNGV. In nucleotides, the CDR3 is TGTGCCAGCCGAGGACAGGGGGGGCCCCTTAACTATGGCTACACCTTC. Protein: CASRGQGGPLNYGYTF.

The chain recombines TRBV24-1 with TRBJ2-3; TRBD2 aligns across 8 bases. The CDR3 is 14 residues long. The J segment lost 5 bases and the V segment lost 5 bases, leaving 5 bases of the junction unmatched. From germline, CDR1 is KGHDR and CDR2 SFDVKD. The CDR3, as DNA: TGTGCCACCAGTGTAACGGGGGGGCAAGATACGCAGTATTTT. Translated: CATSVTGGQDTQYF.

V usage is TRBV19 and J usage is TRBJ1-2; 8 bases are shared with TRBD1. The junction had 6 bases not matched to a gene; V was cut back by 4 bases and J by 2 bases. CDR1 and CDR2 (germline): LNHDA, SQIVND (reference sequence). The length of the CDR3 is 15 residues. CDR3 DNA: TGTGCCAGTAGTAGCCGGACAGGGTTAAACTATGGCTACACCTTC. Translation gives CASSSRTGLNYGYTF.

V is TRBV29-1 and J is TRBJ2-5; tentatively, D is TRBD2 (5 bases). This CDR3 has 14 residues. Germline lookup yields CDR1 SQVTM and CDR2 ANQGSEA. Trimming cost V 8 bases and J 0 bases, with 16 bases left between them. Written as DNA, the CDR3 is TGCAGCACAATTTTCAAGAGGGACCAAGAGACCCAGTACTTC. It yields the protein CSTIFKRDQETQYF. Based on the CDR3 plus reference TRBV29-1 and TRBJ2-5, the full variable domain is SAVISQKPSRDICQRGTSLTIQCQVDSQVTMMFWYRQQPGQSLTLIATANQGSEATYESGFVIDKFPISRPNLTFSTLTVSNMSPEDSSIYLCSTIFKRDQETQYFGPGTRLLVL.

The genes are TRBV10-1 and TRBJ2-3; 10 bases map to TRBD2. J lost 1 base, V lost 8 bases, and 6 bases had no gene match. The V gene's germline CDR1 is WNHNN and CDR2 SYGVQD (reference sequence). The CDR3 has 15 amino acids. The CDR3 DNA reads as TGCGCCAGCGGTCCCGGGACTAGCGGCACAGATACGCAGTATTTT. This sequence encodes CASGPGTSGTDTQYF.

The chain's CDR3 is CASSVEKGPSEAFF. The CDR3 bases are TGTGCCAGCAGCGTAGAGAAGGGGCCAAGTGAAGCTTTCTTT. V usage is TRBV9 and J usage is TRBJ1-1, with TRBD1 as a possible D gene (5 bases). The CDR3 consists of 14 residues. Trimming left V 0 bases short and J 7 bases short, with 13 bases between. Looked up from germline, CDR1 is SGDLS and CDR2 is YYNGEE.